These 15 T cell receptor beta chains were all obtained from the same sample, sequenced in a study of T cell responses to AZD1222 COVID-19 vaccine. Data came from immunoSEQ multiplex PCR; TCRdb stores just in-frame clones and leaves some out. The sample shows 120,000 to 150,000 clones, over 75% of them seen only once. Material: peripheral blood, obtained 28 days after the second dose of the MenACWY control vaccine. These TCRs come from an adult who received the MenACWY meningococcal vaccine as a control.

This rearrangement joins TRBV29-1 to TRBJ2-3, with D perhaps TRBD1 (6 bases). V lost 4 bases and J lost 0, with 14 bases in between. CDR3 length: 15 amino acids. The V gene's germline CDR1 is SQVTM and CDR2 ANQGSEA. The CDR3 spells CSVVPGVISTDTQYF. The CDR3 nucleotides are TGCAGCGTTGTGCCAGGGGTCATAAGCACAGATACGCAGTATTTT.

The chain links TRBV11-3 to TRBJ1-2, with a tentative D call TRBD1 (5 bases). The CDR3 has 12 residues. CDR1 and CDR2 (germline): SGHNT, YENEEA. With 5 bases removed from V and 4 bases from J, the gap between germline ends came to 8 bases. The CDR3 sequence: CASSRDGYGYTF. As DNA, the CDR3 is TGTGCCAGCAGCCGGGACGGCTATGGCTACACCTTC.

The rearrangement links TRBV7-6 to TRBJ2-1, with 10 positions matching TRBD2. The CDR3 runs to 16 residues. In germline, CDR1 is SGHVS, CDR2 FNYEAQ. V gave up 4 bases and J gave up 8 bases; unmatched junction bases: 11. CDR3 loop: CASSSVAGGNGDEQFF. In nucleotides, the CDR3 is TGTGCCAGCAGCTCGGTAGCGGGGGGTAATGGTGATGAGCAGTTCTTC.

The J gene is TRBJ2-5, the V gene TRBV5-1; TRBD1 is a possible D gene (6 bases). There are 15 residues in the CDR3. Between the trimmed V and J ends, which lost 0 bases and 3 bases, there was a span of 12 bases. Germline V gives CDR1 SGHRS, CDR2 YFSETQ. CDR3 DNA sequence: TGCGCCAGCAGCTTGGCCCTCACAGGGAAAGAGACCCAGTACTTC. It encodes CASSLALTGKETQYF. The whole variable domain, filled in from reference TRBV5-1 and TRBJ2-5, reads KAGVTQTPRYLIKTRGQQVTLSCSPISGHRSVSWYQQTPGQGLQFLFEYFSETQRNKGNFPGRFSGRQFSNSRSEMNVSTLELGDSALYLCASSLALTGKETQYFGPGTRLLVL.

V gene TRBV28 combines with J gene TRBJ2-7, with 10 bases aligning to TRBD1. This CDR3 is built from 14 residues. V shed 5 bases and J 4 bases; nucleotides not matched to a gene: 5. Germline values: CDR1 MDHEN, CDR2 SYDVKM. CDR3 in DNA: TGTGCCAGCAGTGACAGGGGGCGAGCGTACGAGCAGTACTTC. Translating gives CASSDRGRAYEQYF. Drawing the rest from reference TRBV28 and TRBJ2-7, the complete variable domain is DVKVTQSSRYLVKRTGEKVFLECVQDMDHENMFWYRQDPGLGLRLIYFSYDVKMKEKGDIPEGYSVSREKKERFSLILESASTNQTSMYLCASSDRGRAYEQYFGPGTRLTVT.

Concerning this clone itself: A read error may account for a junction end that differs from germline. V usage is TRBV3-1 (or the pseudogene TRBV3-2) and J usage is TRBJ1-1; TRBD1 agrees at 8 bases. This CDR3 comprises 14 residues. CDR1 is LGHDT and CDR2 is YNNKEL in the germline V gene (reference sequence). As DNA, the CDR3 is TGTGCCAGCAGGCAAGGGACAGGAAAGACTGAAGCTTTCTTT. It encodes CASRQGTGKTEAFF.

In this sample, this clone turned up once. The chain recombines TRBV6-1 with TRBJ2-3; no clear D gene. V was pared by 3 bases and J by 6 bases, with 10 bases between. There are 13 residues in the CDR3. In germline, CDR1 is MNHNS, CDR2 SASEGT. The CDR3 region has the DNA TGTGCCAGCAGTGATTCCCACCCTGATACGCAGTATTTT. Protein product: CASSDSHPDTQYF.

The chain links TRBV7-9 to TRBJ1-1; D is unclear. V shed 5 bases and J shed 8 bases, with 15 bases lying between them. This CDR3 comprises 13 residues. CDR1 and CDR2 from the germline V gene are SEHNR and FQNEAQ (reference sequence). The CDR3 coding sequence is TGTGCCAGCAGCGCCACGGGTGTGGAGGAAGCTTTCTTT. Amino acid sequence: CASSATGVEEAFF. Looking up the rest from reference TRBV7-9 and TRBJ1-1 gives the full variable domain: DTGVSQNPRHKITKRGQNVTFRCDPISEHNRLYWYRQTLGQGPEFLTYFQNEAQLEKSRLLSDRFSAERPKGSFSTLEIQRTEQGDSAMYLCASSATGVEEAFFGQGTRLTVV.

The chain is built from TRBV20-1 and TRBJ1-1, with D uncertain. This CDR3 has 11 amino acids. CDR1 and CDR2 from the germline V gene are DFQATT and SNEGSKA (reference sequence). CDR3 loop: CSSFMDPEAFF. The CDR3 DNA is TGCAGCTCTTTCATGGACCCTGAAGCTTTCTTT.

The genes are TRBV6-2 or TRBV6-3 and TRBJ1-6, with D possibly TRBD1 on 6 matching bases. Per the germline V gene, CDR1 is MNHEY and CDR2 is SVGEGT. Trimming removed 9 bases at V and 0 bases at J, with 18 bases between. This CDR3 region has 17 residues. Here the CDR3 reads CASTYRTVSSYNSPLHF. In DNA form, the CDR3 reads TGTGCCAGTACTTACCGGACAGTCAGCTCCTATAATTCACCCCTCCACTTT.

The chain carries TRBV5-4 and TRBJ2-6; no clear D. This CDR3 has 16 amino acids. V shed 0 bases and J shed 4 bases, with 11 bases lying between them. CDR1 is SGHNT, CDR2 YYREEE, per germline (reference sequence). CDR3 in amino acids: CASSLAITAGANVLTF. CDR3 nucleotide sequence: TGTGCCAGCAGCTTGGCAATAACGGCGGGGGCCAACGTCCTGACTTTC.

The chain couples TRBV15 to TRBJ2-7, with TRBD2 as a possible D gene (6 bases). The germline V gene encodes CDR1 LNHNV and CDR2 YYDKDF (reference sequence). The CDR3 is 15 amino acids. V was trimmed by 1 base and J by 2 bases, leaving 12 bases between them. The CDR3 loop is CATSRGLGPTYEQYF. The CDR3 DNA is TGTGCCACCAGCAGAGGACTAGGACCGACCTACGAGCAGTACTTC.

The rearrangement links TRBV6-1 to TRBJ1-4; weak D call: TRBD1 (5 bases). From germline, CDR1 is MNHNS and CDR2 SASEGT. CDR3 length equals 16 residues. Deletions cut 3 bases from V and 0 bases from J, with 11 bases between. The DNA for the CDR3 is TGTGCCAGCAGTGATGACAGCAAAACAACTAATGAAAAACTGTTTTTT. This codes for CASSDDSKTTNEKLFF.

V usage is TRBV10-3 and J usage is TRBJ1-1, with D hard to call. CDR1 is ENHRY, CDR2 SYGVKD, per germline. The CDR3 extends over 13 amino acids. Trimming cost V 3 bases and J 4 bases, with 9 bases left between them. The CDR3 spells CAISDGIGTEAFF. DNA for the CDR3: TGTGCCATCAGTGATGGCATTGGCACTGAAGCTTTCTTT.

V gene TRBV9 combines with J gene TRBJ1-4, with 9 nucleotides matching TRBD1. Germline loops: CDR1 SGDLS, CDR2 YYNGEE. After removal of 4 bases from V and 10 bases from J, the junction contained 2 bases not matched to a gene. CDR3 length equals 12 residues. This chain's CDR3 is CASSPDRGKLFF. The CDR3 nucleotides read TGTGCCAGCAGCCCGGACAGGGGAAAACTGTTTTTT.